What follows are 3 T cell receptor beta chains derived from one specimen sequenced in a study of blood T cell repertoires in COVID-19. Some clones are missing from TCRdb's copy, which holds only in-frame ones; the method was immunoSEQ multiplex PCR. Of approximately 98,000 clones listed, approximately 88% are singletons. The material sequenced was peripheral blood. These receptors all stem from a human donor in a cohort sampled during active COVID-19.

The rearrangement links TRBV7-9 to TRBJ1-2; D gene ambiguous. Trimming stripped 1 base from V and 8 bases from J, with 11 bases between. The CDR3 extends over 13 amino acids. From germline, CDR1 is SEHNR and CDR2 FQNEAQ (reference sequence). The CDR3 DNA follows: TGTGCCAGCAGCTTAGGGCAGGCGCAGGGCTACACCTTC. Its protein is CASSLGQAQGYTF.

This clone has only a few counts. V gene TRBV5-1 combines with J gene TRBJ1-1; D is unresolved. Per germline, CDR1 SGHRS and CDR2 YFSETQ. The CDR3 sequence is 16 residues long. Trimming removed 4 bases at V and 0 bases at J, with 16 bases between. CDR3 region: CASSPEEVFLNTEAFF. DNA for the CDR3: TGCGCCAGCAGCCCGGAAGAGGTGTTCCTGAACACTGAAGCTTTCTTT.

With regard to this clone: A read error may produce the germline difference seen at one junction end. Here the CDR3 reads CASSLGQGVGETQYF. The CDR3 coding sequence is TGTGCTAGCAGCTTGGGACAGGGGGTCGGGGAGACCCAGTACTTC. V and J are TRBV7-7 and TRBJ2-5; 11 nucleotides line up with TRBD1. The CDR3 is 15 amino acids. Germline values: CDR1 SSHAT, CDR2 FNYEAQ (reference sequence). The whole variable domain, remainder taken from reference TRBV7-7 and TRBJ2-5, is GAGVSQSPRYKVTKRGQDVTLRCDPISSHATLYWYQQALGQGPEFLTYFNYEAQPDKSGLPSDRFSAERPEGSISTLTIQRTEQRDSAMYRCASSLGQGVGETQYFGPGTRLLVL.